This TCR beta chain comes out of a study of cytomegalovirus exposure and HLA in healthy donors. Study-wide background: From HLA-typed donors, an early data release held 70 million to 100 million unique TCRs.

Findings and caveats of the study: Altogether, 170 or so TCR beta chains were recorded as cytomegalovirus-associated. After further analysis at a later stage, 17,000 or so TCR beta sequences were associated with HLA alleles at 0.05 false discovery rate. Highest at DRB1 and lowest at HLA-C, TCR association rates differed among HLA loci in a later analysis.

The PCR used 60 Vbeta and 13 Jbeta primers. TCRdb keeps only in-frame clones here, not all; method: immunoSEQ multiplex PCR. The table includes about 98,000 clones, roughly 82% detected once. CDR1 and CDR2 (germline): ENHRY, SYGVKD. With V trimmed by 4 bases and J by 0 bases, 13 bases remained unmatched. This CDR3 spans 18 amino acids. This clone occurred a few times. Its antigen is as yet unknown. Sequencing input: PBMCs. The V call is TRBV10-3, the J call TRBJ1-1; 8 positions match TRBD1. The TCR originated in a human donor in good health. The CDR3 sequence is CAISGPPGGGNMNTEAFF. CDR3 coding DNA: TGTGCCATCAGTGGCCCTCCAGGGGGCGGAAACATGAACACTGAAGCTTTCTTT.